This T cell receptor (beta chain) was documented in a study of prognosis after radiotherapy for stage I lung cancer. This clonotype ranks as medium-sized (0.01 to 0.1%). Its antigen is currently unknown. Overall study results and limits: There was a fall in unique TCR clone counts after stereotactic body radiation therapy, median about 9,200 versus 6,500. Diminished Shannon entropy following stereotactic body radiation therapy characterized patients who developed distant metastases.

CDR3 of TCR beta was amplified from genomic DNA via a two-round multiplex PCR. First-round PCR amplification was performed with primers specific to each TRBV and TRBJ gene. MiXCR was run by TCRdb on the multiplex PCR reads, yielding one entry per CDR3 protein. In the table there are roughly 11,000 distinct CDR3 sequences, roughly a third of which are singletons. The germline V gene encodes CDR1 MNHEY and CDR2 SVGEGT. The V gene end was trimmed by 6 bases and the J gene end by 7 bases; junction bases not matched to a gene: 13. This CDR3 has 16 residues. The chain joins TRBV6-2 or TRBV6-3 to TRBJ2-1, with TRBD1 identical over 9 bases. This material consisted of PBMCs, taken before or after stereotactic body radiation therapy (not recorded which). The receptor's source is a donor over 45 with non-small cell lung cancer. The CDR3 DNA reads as TGTGCCAGCAGATTAGCCGGGACAGGGCTAAGGAATGAGCAGTTCTTC. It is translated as CASRLAGTGLRNEQFF.